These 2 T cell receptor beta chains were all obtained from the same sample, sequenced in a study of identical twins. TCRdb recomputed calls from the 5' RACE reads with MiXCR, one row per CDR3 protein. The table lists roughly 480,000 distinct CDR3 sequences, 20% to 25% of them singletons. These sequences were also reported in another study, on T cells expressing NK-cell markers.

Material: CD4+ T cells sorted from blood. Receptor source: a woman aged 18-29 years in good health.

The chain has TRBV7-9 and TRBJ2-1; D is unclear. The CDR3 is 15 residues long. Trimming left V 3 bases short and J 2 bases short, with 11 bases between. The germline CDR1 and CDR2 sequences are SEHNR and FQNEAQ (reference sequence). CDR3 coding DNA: TGTGCCAGCAGCTTCGAGAGAATTACCTACAATGAGCAGTTCTTC. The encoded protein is CASSFERITYNEQFF.

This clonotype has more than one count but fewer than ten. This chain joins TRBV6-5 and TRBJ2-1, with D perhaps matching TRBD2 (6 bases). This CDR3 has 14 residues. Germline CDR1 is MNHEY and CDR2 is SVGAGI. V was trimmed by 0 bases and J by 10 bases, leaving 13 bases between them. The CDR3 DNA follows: TGTGCCAGCAGTTACTCGTCTAGCGAGGGGGAGCAGTTCTTC. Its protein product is CASSYSSSEGEQFF.